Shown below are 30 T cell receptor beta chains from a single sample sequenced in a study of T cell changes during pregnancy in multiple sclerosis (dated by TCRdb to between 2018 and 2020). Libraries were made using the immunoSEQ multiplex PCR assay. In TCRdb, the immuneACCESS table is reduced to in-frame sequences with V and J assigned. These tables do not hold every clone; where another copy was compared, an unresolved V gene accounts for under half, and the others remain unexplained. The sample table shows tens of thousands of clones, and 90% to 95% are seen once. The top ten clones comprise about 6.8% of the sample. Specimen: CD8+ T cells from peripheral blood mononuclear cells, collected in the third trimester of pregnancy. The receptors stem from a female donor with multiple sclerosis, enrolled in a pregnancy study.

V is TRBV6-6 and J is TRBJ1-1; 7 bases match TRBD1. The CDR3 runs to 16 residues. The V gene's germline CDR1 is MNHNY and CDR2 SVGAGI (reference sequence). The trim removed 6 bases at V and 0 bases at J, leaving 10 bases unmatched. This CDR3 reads CASRRDSLMMNTEAFF. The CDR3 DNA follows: TGTGCCAGCAGGCGGGACAGCCTTATGATGAACACTGAAGCTTTCTTT.

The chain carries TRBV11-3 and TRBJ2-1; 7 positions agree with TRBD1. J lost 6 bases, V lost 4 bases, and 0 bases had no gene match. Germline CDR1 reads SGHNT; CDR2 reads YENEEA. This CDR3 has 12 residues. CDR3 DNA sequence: TGTGCCAGCAGCTCAGGGGGCAATGAGCAGTTCTTC. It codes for CASSSGGNEQFF.

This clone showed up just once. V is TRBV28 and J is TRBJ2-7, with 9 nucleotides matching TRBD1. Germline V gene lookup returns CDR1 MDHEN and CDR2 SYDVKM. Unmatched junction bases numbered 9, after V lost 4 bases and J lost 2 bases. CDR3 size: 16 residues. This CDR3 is CASSYRDRAVAYEQYF. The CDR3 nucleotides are TGTGCCAGCAGTTACCGGGACAGGGCGGTCGCCTACGAGCAGTACTTC.

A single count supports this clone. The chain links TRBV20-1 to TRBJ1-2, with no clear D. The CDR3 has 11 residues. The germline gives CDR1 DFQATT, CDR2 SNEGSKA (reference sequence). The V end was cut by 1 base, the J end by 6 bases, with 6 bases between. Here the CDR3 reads CSARGRDGYTF. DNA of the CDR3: TGCAGTGCTAGAGGCCGGGATGGCTACACCTTC.

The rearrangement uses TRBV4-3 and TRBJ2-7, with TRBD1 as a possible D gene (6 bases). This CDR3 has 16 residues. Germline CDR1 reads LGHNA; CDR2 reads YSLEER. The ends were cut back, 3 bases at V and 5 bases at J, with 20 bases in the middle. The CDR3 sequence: CASSHDRAGVYHEQYF. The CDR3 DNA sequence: TGCGCCAGCAGCCACGACCGGGCAGGGGTGTACCACGAGCAGTACTTC.

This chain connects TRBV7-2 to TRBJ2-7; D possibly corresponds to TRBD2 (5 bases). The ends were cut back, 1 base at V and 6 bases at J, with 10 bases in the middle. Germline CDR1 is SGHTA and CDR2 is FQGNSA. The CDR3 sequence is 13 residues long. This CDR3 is CASSLGETPEQYF. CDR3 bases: TGTGCCAGCAGCTTAGGGGAGACCCCCGAGCAGTACTTC.

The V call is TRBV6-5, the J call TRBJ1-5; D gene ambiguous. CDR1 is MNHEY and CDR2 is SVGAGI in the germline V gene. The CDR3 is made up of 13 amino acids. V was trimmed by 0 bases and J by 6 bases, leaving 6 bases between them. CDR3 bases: TGTGCCAGCAGTTACTCCGAGCGTCAGCCCCAGCATTTT. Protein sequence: CASSYSERQPQHF.

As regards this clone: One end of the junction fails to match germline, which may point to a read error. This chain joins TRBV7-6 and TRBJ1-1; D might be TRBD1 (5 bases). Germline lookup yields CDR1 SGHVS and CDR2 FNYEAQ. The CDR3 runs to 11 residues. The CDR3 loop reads CASSFTGRWYF. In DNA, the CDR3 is TGTGCCAGCAGCTTCACAGGTCGGTGGTACTTT.

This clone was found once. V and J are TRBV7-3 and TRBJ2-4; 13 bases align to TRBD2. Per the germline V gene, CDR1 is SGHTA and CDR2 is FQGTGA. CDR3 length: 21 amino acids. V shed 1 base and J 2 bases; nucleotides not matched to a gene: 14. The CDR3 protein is CASSLNPPGLAGDRTKNIQYF. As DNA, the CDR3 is TGTGCCAGCAGCTTAAATCCCCCCGGACTAGCGGGAGATAGGACCAAAAACATTCAGTACTTC.

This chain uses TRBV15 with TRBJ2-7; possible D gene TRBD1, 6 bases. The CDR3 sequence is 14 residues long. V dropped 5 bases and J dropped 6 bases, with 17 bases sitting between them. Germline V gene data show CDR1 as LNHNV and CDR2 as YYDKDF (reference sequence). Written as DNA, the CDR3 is TGTGCCACCAGCCAGAGGAAAACAGGGAGCGAGCAGTACTTC. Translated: CATSQRKTGSEQYF.

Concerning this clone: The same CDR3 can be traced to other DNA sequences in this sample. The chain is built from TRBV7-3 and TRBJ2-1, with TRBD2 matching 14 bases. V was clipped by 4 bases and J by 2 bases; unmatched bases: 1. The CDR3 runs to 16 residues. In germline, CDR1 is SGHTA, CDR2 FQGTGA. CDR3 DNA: TGTGCCAGCAGCTCGGGACTAGCGGGGGCCTACAATGAGCAGTTCTTC. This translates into CASSSGLAGAYNEQFF.

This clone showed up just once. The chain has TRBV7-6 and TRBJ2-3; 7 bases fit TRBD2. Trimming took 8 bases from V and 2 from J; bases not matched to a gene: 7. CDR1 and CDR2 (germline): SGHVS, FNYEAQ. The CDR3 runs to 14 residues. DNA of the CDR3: TGTGCCAGCCGGGGGGAGGGGAACACAGATACGCAGTATTTT. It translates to CASRGEGNTDTQYF.

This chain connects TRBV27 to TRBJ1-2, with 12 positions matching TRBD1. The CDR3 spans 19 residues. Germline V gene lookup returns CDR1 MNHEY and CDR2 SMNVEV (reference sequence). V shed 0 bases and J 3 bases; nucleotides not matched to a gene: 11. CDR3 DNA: TGTGCCAGCAGTTTATCGCTGACCGGGACAGGGGGCTTGGACTATGGCTACACCTTC. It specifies CASSLSLTGTGGLDYGYTF.

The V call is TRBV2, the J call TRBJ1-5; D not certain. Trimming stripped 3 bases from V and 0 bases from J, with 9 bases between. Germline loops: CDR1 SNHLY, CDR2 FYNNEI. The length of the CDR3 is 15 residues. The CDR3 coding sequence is TGTGCCAGCAGTGACCCCGAGCGTAGCAATCAGCCCCAGCATTTT. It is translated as CASSDPERSNQPQHF.

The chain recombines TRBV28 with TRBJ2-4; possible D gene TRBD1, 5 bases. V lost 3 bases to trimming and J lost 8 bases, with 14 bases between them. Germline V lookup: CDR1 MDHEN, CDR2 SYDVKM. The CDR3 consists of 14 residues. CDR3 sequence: CASSLGRVGDIQYF. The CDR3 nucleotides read TGTGCCAGCAGTTTGGGCAGGGTCGGAGACATTCAGTACTTC.

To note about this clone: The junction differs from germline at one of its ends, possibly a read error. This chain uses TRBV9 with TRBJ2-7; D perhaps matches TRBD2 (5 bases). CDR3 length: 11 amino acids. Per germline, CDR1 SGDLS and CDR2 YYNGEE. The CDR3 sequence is CASSPGNRLFF. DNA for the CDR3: TGTGCCAGCAGCCCGGGAAACCGGCTGTTCTTC.

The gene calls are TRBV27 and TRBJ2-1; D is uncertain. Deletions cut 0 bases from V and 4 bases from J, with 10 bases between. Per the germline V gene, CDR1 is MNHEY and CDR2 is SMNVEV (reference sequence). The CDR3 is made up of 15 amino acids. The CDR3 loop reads CASSLSSNSYNEQFF. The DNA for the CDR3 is TGTGCCAGCAGTTTATCTAGTAATTCTTACAATGAGCAGTTCTTC.

The CDR3 sequence: CASSRWGQGSDEQYF. As DNA, the CDR3 is TGTGCCAGTAGTCGTTGGGGACAGGGTTCCGACGAGCAGTACTTC. J is TRBJ2-7 and V is TRBV19; 9 positions agree with TRBD1. V shed 5 bases, J shed 5 bases, and the junction held 10 bases outside the gene matches. This CDR3 is built from 15 residues. Germline CDR1 is LNHDA and CDR2 is SQIVND (reference sequence).

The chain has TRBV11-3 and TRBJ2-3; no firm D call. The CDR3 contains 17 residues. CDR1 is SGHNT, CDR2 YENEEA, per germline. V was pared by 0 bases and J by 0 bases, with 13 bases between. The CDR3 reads CASSLDPVPPSTDTQYF. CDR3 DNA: TGTGCCAGCAGCTTAGATCCAGTCCCCCCTAGCACAGATACGCAGTATTTT. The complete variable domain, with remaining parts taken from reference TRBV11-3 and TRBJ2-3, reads EAGVVQSPRYKIIEKKQPVAFWCNPISGHNTLYWYLQNLGQGPELLIRYENEEAVDDSQLPKDRFSAERLKGVDSTLKIQPAELGDSAVYLCASSLDPVPPSTDTQYFGPGTRLTVL.

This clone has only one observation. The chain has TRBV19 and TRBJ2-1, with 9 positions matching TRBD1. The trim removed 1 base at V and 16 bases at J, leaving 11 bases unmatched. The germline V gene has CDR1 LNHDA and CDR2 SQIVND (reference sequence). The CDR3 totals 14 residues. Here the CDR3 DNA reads TGTGCCAGTAGTATAGGGAATGCGAGGACAGGGGTATTCTTC. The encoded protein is CASSIGNARTGVFF.

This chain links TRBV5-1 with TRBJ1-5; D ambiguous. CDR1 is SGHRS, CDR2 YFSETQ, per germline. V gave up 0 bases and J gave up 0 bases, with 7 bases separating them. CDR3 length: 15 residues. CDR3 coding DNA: TGCGCCAGCAGCTTGGCGGGGAATAGCAATCAGCCCCAGCATTTT. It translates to CASSLAGNSNQPQHF.

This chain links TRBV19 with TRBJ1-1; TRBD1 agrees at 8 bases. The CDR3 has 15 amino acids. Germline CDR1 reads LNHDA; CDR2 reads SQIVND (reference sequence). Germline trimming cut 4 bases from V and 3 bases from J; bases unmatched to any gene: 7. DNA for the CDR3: TGTGCCAGTAGTACGTACAGGGGGTTGGACACTGAAGCTTTCTTT. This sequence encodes CASSTYRGLDTEAFF.

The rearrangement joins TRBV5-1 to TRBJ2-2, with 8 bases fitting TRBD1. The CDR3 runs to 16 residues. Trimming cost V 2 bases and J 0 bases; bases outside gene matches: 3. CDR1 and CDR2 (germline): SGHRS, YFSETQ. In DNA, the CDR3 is TGCGCCAGCAGCTTCACGACAGGGGCGAACACCGGGGAGCTGTTTTTT. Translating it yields CASSFTTGANTGELFF.

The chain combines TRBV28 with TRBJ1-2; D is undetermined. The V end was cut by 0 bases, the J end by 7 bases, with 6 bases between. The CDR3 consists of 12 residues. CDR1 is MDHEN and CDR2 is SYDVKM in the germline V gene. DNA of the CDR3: TGTGCCAGCAGTTTATGGGGAGCTGGCTACACCTTC. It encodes CASSLWGAGYTF.

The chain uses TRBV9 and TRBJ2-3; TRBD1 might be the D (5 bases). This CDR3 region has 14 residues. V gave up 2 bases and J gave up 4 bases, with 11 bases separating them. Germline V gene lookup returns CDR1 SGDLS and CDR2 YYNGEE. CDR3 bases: TGTGCCAGCAGCGTCAGGGTTGTCGCAGATACGCAGTATTTT. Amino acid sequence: CASSVRVVADTQYF.

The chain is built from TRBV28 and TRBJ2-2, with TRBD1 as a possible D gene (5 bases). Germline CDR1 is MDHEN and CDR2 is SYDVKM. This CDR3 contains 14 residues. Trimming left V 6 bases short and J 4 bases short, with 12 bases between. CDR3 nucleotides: TGTGCCAGCAGGCGAACAGACAGCACCGGGGAGCTGTTTTTT. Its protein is CASRRTDSTGELFF.

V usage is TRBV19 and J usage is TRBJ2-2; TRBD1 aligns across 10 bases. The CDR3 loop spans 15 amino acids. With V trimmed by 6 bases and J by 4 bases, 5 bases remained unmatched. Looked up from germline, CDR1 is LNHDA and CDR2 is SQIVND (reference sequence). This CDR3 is CASSPGQGITGELFF. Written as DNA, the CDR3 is TGTGCCAGTAGCCCGGGACAGGGGATCACCGGGGAGCTGTTTTTT.

The CDR3 DNA reads as TGCAGCGTTGAATTGACGGGGTCCGGGGCCAACGTCCTGACTTTC. Translating gives CSVELTGSGANVLTF. The V call is TRBV29-1, the J call TRBJ2-6; D possibly corresponds to TRBD2 (5 bases). CDR3 length: 15 amino acids. Trimming left V 2 bases short and J 4 bases short, with 12 bases between. Germline V gene sequence: CDR1 SQVTM, CDR2 ANQGSEA.

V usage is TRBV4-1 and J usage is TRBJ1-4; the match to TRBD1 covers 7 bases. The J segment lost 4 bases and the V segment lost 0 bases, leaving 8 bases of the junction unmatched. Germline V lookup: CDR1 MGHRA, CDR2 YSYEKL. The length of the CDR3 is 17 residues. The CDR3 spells CASSQEQQGVVNEKLFF. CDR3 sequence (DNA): TGCGCCAGCAGCCAAGAACAGCAGGGGGTTGTTAATGAAAAACTGTTTTTT.

The CDR3 DNA reads TGCGCCAGCAGGGTCGGGACAGAAGTCCACTACGAGCAGTACTTC. Translated: CASRVGTEVHYEQYF. The chain is built from TRBV5-1 and TRBJ2-7; 7 bases map to TRBD1. This CDR3 has 15 amino acids. With 5 bases clipped from V and 3 bases from J, the junction kept 11 bases outside the gene matches. Germline V gene lookup returns CDR1 SGHRS and CDR2 YFSETQ.